This TCR beta chain stems from a study of cytomegalovirus exposure and HLA in healthy donors. Per germline, CDR1 LNHDA and CDR2 SQIVND (reference sequence). Trimming at V came to 5 bases and at J to 3 bases, leaving 10 bases not matched to a gene. This CDR3 is built from 16 residues. Use of 60 Vbeta and 13 Jbeta primers characterized the PCR. Sequenced by immunoSEQ multiplex PCR; TCRdb stores in-frame clones only, minus some. The sample holds some 200,000 clones, more than 75% seen once. The sequence derives from a woman between 45 and 60 years old in good health and CMV-seropositive. The rearrangement links TRBV19 to TRBJ2-7; 10 bases match TRBD2. The sample consisted of PBMCs. In DNA form, the CDR3 reads TGTGCCAGTAGTGATGTGGCTAGCGGGGGATACTACGAGCAGTACTTC. Encoded protein: CASSDVASGGYYEQYF.